The present TCR beta chain was sequenced within a study of blood T cell repertoires in COVID-19. Original processing notes: Amplification of reference gene primers provided the estimated nucleated cell counts. Clones were read by immunoSEQ multiplex PCR, and TCRdb kept only the in-frame ones, dropping some. That table gives V, J and clone size, and the DNA gave D and trimming. The sample carries 55,000 to 75,000 clones, 82% recorded once. Germline V lookup: CDR1 SGHTA, CDR2 FQGNSA. This CDR3 is built from 11 residues. V shed 2 bases and J shed 4 bases, with 3 bases lying between them. The clonotype was recovered from an elderly man with active COVID-19. The material sequenced was peripheral blood. The chain is built from TRBV7-2 and TRBJ2-7; the D is unclear. The CDR3 protein is CASSLSYEQYF. The CDR3 DNA reads as TGTGCCAGCAGCTTATCTTACGAGCAGTACTTC.